This record concerns one T cell receptor beta chain sequence. This clonotype was seen ten or more times. What this receptor recognizes is not known. No much larger clone is present one base from it, and per-base qualities are unavailable. Receptor libraries were prepared by RACE. TCRdb lists the instrument as NextSeq 500. During library preparation, unique molecular identifiers were attached to individual cDNA molecules so that TCRs could be counted quantitatively and reproducibly. Both TCR alpha and TCR beta chains were sequenced from each blood RNA sample. As for the original processing: The median number of TCRs per sample was 90,000 to 100,000, ranging from roughly 20,000 to 700,000. V, J and CDR3 annotation of the TCR reads was carried out using the Decombinator software suite. For PS versus PT1 abundance plots, all samples were subsampled to the same number of TCRs (28,000). TCRs were defined as expanded if absent before sensitization and observed at least eight times at the 2-week time point. Starting from the raw public reads, TCRdb applied fastp trimming at Q25, assembled clones with MiXCR and retained in-frame beta chains. Records with the same CDR3 protein are collapsed into one entry carrying the most frequent genes and DNA. None of the V and J calls come from the authors' own analysis; TCRdb made them. Within this sample are 180,000 or so distinct CDR3 sequences, with just under 30% of them counted one time only. Of the sample, less than 3.5% is held by the ten largest clones.

Sequences SGDLS (CDR1) and YYNGEE (CDR2) are obtained from the germline V gene. V loses 4 bases of germline sequence and J loses 3 bases, and the interval between the two ends is 14 bases. Taken from cysteine to phenylalanine, the CDR3 has 14 residues. Only the CDR3 DNA is retained, 42 bases long and in frame from the first base. These data come from a study of human T cells and chemical hapten exposure (dated by TCRdb to about 2021). For the wider study: For sensitization, 2% DPC in acetone was applied to an approximately 2 cm by approximately 2 cm area of upper inner arm skin. Patients additionally received weekly therapeutic DPC doses to the scalp throughout the roughly 23-week study period. Patch testing was done on the upper back using Finn chambers containing 0.01% DPC, and results were scored after 6 days according to International Contact Dermatitis Research Group standards. The mostly female patient cohort included alopecia areata with under or over 50% scalp involvement, alopecia totalis and alopecia universalis. Libraries were combined into a pool for sequencing, and differences in TCR yield between samples came mainly from small differences in library volumes within the pool. The study tracked peripheral blood TCR repertoire changes in vivo during primary and secondary sensitization to the hapten diphenylcyclopropenone (DPC) in alopecia patients. Patient blood was sampled pre-sensitization (week 0) and at 2, 6 and about 24 weeks after DPC sensitization. Blood for TCR sequencing was provided by twenty-nine alopecia patients at one to four time points (pre-sensitization, 2, 6 and 24 weeks). Study-wide conclusions, independent of this receptor: Repeated subsampling changed both the strength of the expansion versus patch-test correlation and the threshold at which the correlation became significant. A positive correlation was found between the number of PT1 expanded TCRs and patch test score, with significance reached at thresholds 8, 16 and 32 but not 4. Compared with pre-sensitization or healthy control sets, expanded TCRs formed significantly more large CDR3 similarity clusters, which is consistent with antigen-driven responses. DPC sensitization did not change the number of TCRs with a frequency above 1 in 1000, and there was no evidence of changes in global repertoire structure. Because every patient had alopecia, a presumed autoimmune disease, the patients' immune response might differ from that of healthy individuals.

This specimen's time point label, interpreted: pre-sensitization, week 0. Per the publication, the treatment or condition label means: therapeutic diphenylcyclopropenone sensitization with weekly scalp DPC. At each patch-test visit, blood was drawn before the patch test was applied. Eligible patients were aged 18 to 70, diagnosed with alopecia, deemed suitable for DPC therapy, and excluded if pregnant. Total RNA was isolated from unfractionated whole blood collected in Tempus Blood RNA tubes. The V gene is TRBV9 and the J gene is TRBJ2-7, and the D gene may be TRBD2, 6 bases matching. The specimen was whole blood, collected in connection with sensitization to the hapten diphenylcyclopropenone (DPC). The source of this sequence is a woman aged 25 to 39 with alopecia areata. Some clones in this sample may be carry-over from other donors' samples. The CDR3 corresponds to CASSLHGSHYEQYF. The nucleotide sequence reads TGTGCCAGCAGCTTACACGGGAGCCACTACGAGCAGTACTTC.